These 11 T cell receptor beta chains came from one sample sequenced in a study of shared clonotypes between healthy human individuals. Sequencing used immunoSEQ multiplex PCR; TCRdb keeps in-frame clones, though not all of them. The sample lists 2 million to 2.5 million clones; 85% to 95% were seen once. The sample taken for sequencing was naive CD4+ T cells from PBMCs. Subset given: CD45RA+ positively selected. The source of these receptors is a man aged 18 to 29 in good health. Some clones in this sample may be carry-over from other donors' samples.

The CDR3 here is CASSTRAPAEQYF. The CDR3 DNA reads as TGTGCCAGCAGTACCCGTGCCCCCGCCGAGCAGTACTTC. This chain links TRBV6-5 with TRBJ2-7; D gene ambiguous. With 5 bases removed from V and 6 bases from J, the gap between germline ends came to 14 bases. This CDR3 is built from 13 residues. The V gene's germline CDR1 is MNHEY and CDR2 SVGAGI.

Notes on this clone: The same CDR3 arises from other DNA sequences in this sample as well. The genes are TRBV18 and TRBJ2-7; 11 bases line up with TRBD2. The ends lost 2 bases at V and 0 bases at J; junction bases unmatched: 0. Germline V gives CDR1 KGHSH, CDR2 LQKENI. This CDR3 contains 15 residues. The CDR3 is CASSPTSGSSYEQYF. The CDR3 DNA sequence: TGTGCCAGCTCACCAACTAGCGGGAGCTCCTACGAGCAGTACTTC.

This clone was counted between two and nine times. The V call is TRBV19, the J call TRBJ1-1; D gene ambiguous. Between the trimmed V and J ends, which lost 2 bases and 0 bases, there was a span of 4 bases. CDR1 is LNHDA and CDR2 is SQIVND in the germline V gene (reference sequence). This CDR3 contains 13 residues. Here the CDR3 DNA reads TGTGCCAGTAGTATACTAGTGAACACTGAAGCTTTCTTT. This codes for CASSILVNTEAFF.

The rearrangement links TRBV7-9 to TRBJ1-3; D ambiguous. The CDR3 runs to 16 residues. Trimming shortened V by 5 bases and J by 0 bases, and 14 bases separated the two germline ends. The germline V gene encodes CDR1 SEHNR and CDR2 FQNEAQ (reference sequence). DNA of the CDR3: TGTGCCAGCAGCGCAAGACTCCATTTCTCTGGAAACACCATATATTTT. Residues: CASSARLHFSGNTIYF.

V and J are TRBV14 and TRBJ2-1, with 8 bases fitting TRBD2. CDR3 length equals 17 residues. Germline CDR1 SGHDN, CDR2 FVKESK. Trimming removed 1 base from V and 0 bases from J; junction bases left unmatched: 5. CDR3 DNA: TGTGCCAGCAGCCAAGCGGCTAGCGGGCGCTCCTACAATGAGCAGTTCTTC. Amino acids: CASSQAASGRSYNEQFF.

The chain uses TRBV9 and TRBJ1-6, with 9 positions matching TRBD1. The trim removed 4 bases at V and 11 bases at J, leaving 16 bases unmatched. This CDR3 has 17 amino acids. Germline-derived CDR1 and CDR2 are SGDLS and YYNGEE. The CDR3, as DNA: TGTGCCAGCAGCTCCCGTGCGGACAGGGGAGGTGGACCACCCCTCCACTTT. Translating it yields CASSSRADRGGGPPLHF.

The chain recombines TRBV6-5 with TRBJ1-2, with D unclear. V shed 5 bases and J shed 10 bases, with 23 bases lying between them. Germline CDR1 is MNHEY and CDR2 is SVGAGI. The CDR3 extends over 15 amino acids. The DNA for the CDR3 is TGTGCCAGCAGTCGTGAACCGTCCGTCTCCGTTGTCTACACCTTC. It is translated as CASSREPSVSVVYTF.

The chain uses TRBV6-5 and TRBJ1-2; 10 bases fit TRBD1. The CDR3 runs to 15 residues. Germline V gene lookup returns CDR1 MNHEY and CDR2 SVGAGI. Trimming took 5 bases from V and 4 from J; bases not matched to a gene: 7. In DNA, the CDR3 is TGTGCCAGCAGTGCACCGGGACAGGGGCTCTATGGCTACACCTTC. It encodes CASSAPGQGLYGYTF.

As for this clone: Different DNA sequences within this sample yield the same CDR3. This chain connects TRBV28 to TRBJ1-1; the D is unclear. The CDR3 sequence is 11 residues long. CDR1 MDHEN and CDR2 SYDVKM come from the germline V gene. V lost 5 bases, J lost 2 bases, and 3 bases lay in between. The CDR3 spells CASSGNTEAFF. In DNA form, the CDR3 reads TGTGCCAGCAGTGGCAACACTGAAGCTTTCTTT.

The chain carries TRBV27 and TRBJ1-5; a weak D match, TRBD1 (5 bases). V was pared by 7 bases and J by 0 bases, with 16 bases between. The germline CDR1 and CDR2 sequences are MNHEY and SMNVEV (reference sequence). The CDR3 length is 16 residues. The CDR3 sequence: CASIEFGRGSNQPQHF. CDR3 nucleotides: TGTGCCAGCATAGAGTTCGGGAGGGGTAGCAATCAGCCCCAGCATTTT.

J is TRBJ2-2 and V is TRBV19; weak D call: TRBD2 (7 bases). V was clipped by 4 bases and J by 4 bases, with 13 bases between them. The CDR3 extends over 15 amino acids. CDR1 LNHDA and CDR2 SQIVND come from the germline V gene (reference sequence). DNA for the CDR3: TGTGCCAGTAGTAGCGGGGGCCGAGGCACCGGGGAGCTGTTTTTT. Translation gives CASSSGGRGTGELFF.